The source of this TCR beta chain is a study of blood T cell dynamics during melanoma immunotherapy (dated by TCRdb to 2020 to 2022). With regard to the full study: Patients had metastatic melanoma and received first-line pembrolizumab or nivolumab plus ipilimumab as standard of care in the United Kingdom. To find early correlates of response, the study profiled the peripheral T cell receptor repertoires of patients with metastatic melanoma both before and after one cycle of checkpoint inhibitor therapy. The training cohort was made up of consecutive patients, while a further independent group of patients from the same centre was pooled to form an external validation set. Overall study results and their limits: Patients who later achieved disease control showed a bifurcated PBMC repertoire reorganization at W3, with increased clonality or increased diversity, unlike progressors. The relatively small sample size was acknowledged as a potential limitation on generalization of the results. The study could not determine whether the T cell clones driving repertoire changes were melanoma-specific or reflected general immune activation.

This specimen's time point label, per the study, means: week 3, after first cycle of checkpoint inhibitor. Blood was sampled before treatment (T0) and at week 3 (W3), after the first cycle of checkpoint blockade. Except for two patients with rapid clinical progression, response was assessed 12 weeks after the first infusion by RECIST 1.1; disease control meant complete response, partial response or stable disease. Patients were excluded for prior systemic cancer treatment, concomitant immunosuppressant therapy or synchronous other active malignancies. Bulk PBMC and plasma cell-free DNA were both sequenced for TCR beta so that circulating cells and T cell turnover could be tracked. PBMC were isolated from blood with Lymphoprep and SepMate tubes, followed by red cell lysis. DNA from PBMC and sorted T cell subsets was extracted with QIAamp DNA Blood Mini kits. In regard to this clone: It has no known antigen specificity. There are no base qualities to consult, and no much larger clone falls within one base.

For every bulk PBMC sample, a fixed 350 ng of DNA was loaded. Following the manufacturer instructions, the immunoSEQ TCRb Assay kit was used to amplify TCR beta CDR3 sequences from genomic DNA. The KAPA Library Quantification Kit for Illumina platforms was used to quantify the pooled libraries by qPCR. Pooled libraries were sequenced on an Illumina NextSeq 500, clustered at roughly 0.6-1.2 pM. The paper's data handling went like this. Analysis of the TCR data relied on immunoSEQ ANALYZER and the R LymphoSeq package. A rearrangement efficiency score was calculated as productive divided by the sum of productive and non-productive CDR3 sequences. Clonality was assessed using the Gini coefficient and diversity using the Renyi index at alpha=1, with pairwise comparisons between timepoints within each patient. Clonal relatedness used an edit distance of 3, and repertoire similarity used the Bhattacharyya coefficient, both computed in LymphoSeq. Linear discriminant analysis on week-3 changes in clonality and diversity was built with the R MASS and caret packages to classify response. TCRdb took this table from immuneACCESS and kept in-frame rearrangements with V and J called. Such tables lack part of the clones; where checked against another copy, unresolved V genes explain under half of the gap, and the rest is unexplained. From that table come the V and J calls and clone size; the DNA was used to work out D and trimming. Within this sample are some 13,000 clones, with about nine tenths of them counted one time only. The top ten hold approximately 5% of the sample.

V is pruned by 5 bases and J by 4 bases, leaving 6 bases of the junction without a gene match. CDR1 MNHEY and CDR2 SMNVEV are derived from the germline V gene (reference sequence). Taken from cysteine to phenylalanine, the CDR3 has 14 residues. The sequence is cut down to CDR3 DNA, 42 bases in frame from base 1. The chain uses TRBV27 and TRBJ1-1; TRBD1 lines up with 8 middle nucleotides. This clonotype was obtained from a human donor with melanoma. The sequences come from blood, collected from a patient treated with checkpoint blockade. CDR3 protein: CASSPRQGSTEAFF. The DNA sequence is given as TGTGCCAGCAGTCCAAGACAGGGGTCCACTGAAGCTTTCTTT.